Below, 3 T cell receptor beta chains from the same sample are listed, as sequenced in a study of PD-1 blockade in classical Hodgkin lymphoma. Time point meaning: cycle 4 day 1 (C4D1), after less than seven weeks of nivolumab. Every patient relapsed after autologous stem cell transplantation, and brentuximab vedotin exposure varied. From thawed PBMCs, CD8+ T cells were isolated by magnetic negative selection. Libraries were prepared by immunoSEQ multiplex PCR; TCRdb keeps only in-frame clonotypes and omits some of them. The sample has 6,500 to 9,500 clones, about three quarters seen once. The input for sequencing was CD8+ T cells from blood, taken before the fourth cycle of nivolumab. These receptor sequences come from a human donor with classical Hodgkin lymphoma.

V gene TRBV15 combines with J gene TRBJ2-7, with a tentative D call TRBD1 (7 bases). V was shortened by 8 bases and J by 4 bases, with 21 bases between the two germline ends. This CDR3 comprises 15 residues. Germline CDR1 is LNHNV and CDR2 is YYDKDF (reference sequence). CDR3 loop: CATGGVTGSSYEQYF. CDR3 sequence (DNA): TGTGCCACCGGAGGGGTGACAGGGTCGTCTTACGAGCAGTACTTC.

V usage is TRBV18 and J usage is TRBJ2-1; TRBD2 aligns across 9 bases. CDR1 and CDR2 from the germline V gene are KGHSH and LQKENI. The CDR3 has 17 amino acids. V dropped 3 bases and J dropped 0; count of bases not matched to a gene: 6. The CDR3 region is CASSPGLALRSYNEQFF. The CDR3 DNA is TGTGCCAGCTCACCGGGACTAGCCCTACGCTCCTACAATGAGCAGTTCTTC.

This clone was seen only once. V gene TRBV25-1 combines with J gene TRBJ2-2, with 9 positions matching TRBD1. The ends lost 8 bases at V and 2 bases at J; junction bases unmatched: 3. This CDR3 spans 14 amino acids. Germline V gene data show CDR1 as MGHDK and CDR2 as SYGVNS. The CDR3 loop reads CASGDRVNTGELFF. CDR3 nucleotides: TGTGCCAGCGGGGACAGGGTAAACACCGGGGAGCTGTTTTTT.